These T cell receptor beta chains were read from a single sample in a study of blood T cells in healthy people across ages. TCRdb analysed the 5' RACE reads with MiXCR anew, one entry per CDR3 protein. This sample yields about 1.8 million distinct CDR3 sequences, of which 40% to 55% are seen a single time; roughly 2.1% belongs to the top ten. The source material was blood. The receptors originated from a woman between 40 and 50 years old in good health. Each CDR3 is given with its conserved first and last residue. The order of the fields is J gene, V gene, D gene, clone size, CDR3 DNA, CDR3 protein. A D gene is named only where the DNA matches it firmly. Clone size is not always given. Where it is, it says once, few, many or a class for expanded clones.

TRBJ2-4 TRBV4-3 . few TGCGCCAGCAGCCAAACCGCGGGACGCTTCACTGGGGAGCAGTACTTC CASSQTAGRFTGEQYF
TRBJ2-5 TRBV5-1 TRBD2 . TGCGCCAGCAGCTTGGGACTAGCGGGGGACCAGTACCAAGAGACCCAGTACTTC CASSLGLAGDQYQETQYF
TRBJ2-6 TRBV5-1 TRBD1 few TGCGCCAGCAGCTCCGCAGGGGGCGGGTCTGGGGCCAACGTCCTGACTTTC CASSSAGGGSGANVLTF
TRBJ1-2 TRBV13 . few TGTGCCAGCAGCTTAGGGCCGGGGGCGTATGACTATGGCTACACCTTC CASSLGPGAYDYGYTF
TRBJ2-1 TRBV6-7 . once TGTGCCAGCAGTTACAAAGATCTGGTGTTCCTGAGCTCCTACAATGAGCAGTTCTTC CASSYKDLVFLSSYNEQFF
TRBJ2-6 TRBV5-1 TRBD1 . TGCGCCAGCAGCTTGACGCGGACAGGGTGGGCCAACGTCCTGACTTTC CASSLTRTGWANVLTF
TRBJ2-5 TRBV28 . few TGTGCCAGCGCCTCCGGGACGAAAGAGCAGTACTTC CASASGTKEQYF
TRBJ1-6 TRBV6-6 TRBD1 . TGTGCCAGCAGTTCGGCTACCGGGACAGCCTCTTCACCCCTCCACTTT CASSSATGTASSPLHF
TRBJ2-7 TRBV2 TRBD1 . TGTGCCAGCAGGGACAGGGGCCTAAGCTCCTACGAGCAGTACTTC CASRDRGLSSYEQYF
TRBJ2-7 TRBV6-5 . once TGTGCCAGCAGTGACAGGTCTAGCCATGAGCAGTACTTC CASSDRSSHEQYF
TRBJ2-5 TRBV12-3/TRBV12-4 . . TGTGCCAGCAGTTCATTCGGGAAGACCCAGTACTTC CASSSFGKTQYF
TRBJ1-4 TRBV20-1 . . TGCAGTGCTAGACTCGGACGGGCAACTAATGAAAAACTGTTTTTT CSARLGRATNEKLFF
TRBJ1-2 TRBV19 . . TGTGCCAGTCTGGACTCCCTCCTTGATGGCTACACCTTC CASLDSLLDGYTF